The source of this TCR beta chain is a study of cytomegalovirus exposure and HLA in healthy donors. Study results and limitations: In a later analysis, TCR association rates varied by HLA locus: DRB1 most, HLA-C fewest. An ancestry cluster, one associated with Asian ancestry, reportedly showed fewer N-insertions than the approximately 700-donor mean in a later analysis. The authors later linked a missense DCLRE1C variant to TCR beta V- and J-gene trimming.

Notes on this clone: Its antigen remains unidentified.

Nominal health characterized the donors when sampled, though unrecorded immune exposures were likely. V was clipped by 1 base and J by 0 bases, with 15 bases between them. CDR1 is MGHRA, CDR2 YSYEKL, per germline. This CDR3 spans 17 amino acids. The PCR used 60 Vbeta and 13 Jbeta primers. Assay: immunoSEQ multiplex PCR; the TCRdb copy retains only in-frame clones and omits some. The data hold under 85,000 clones, with around 81% observed a single time. The clonotype originates from a man aged 35-49 years in good health and CMV-seronegative. The genes are TRBV4-1 and TRBJ1-1; possible D gene TRBD1, 5 bases. What was sequenced was PBMCs. Written as DNA, the CDR3 is TGCGCCAGCAGCCAAGTCACACGGGGGGTCATGAACACTGAAGCTTTCTTT. This codes for CASSQVTRGVMNTEAFF.